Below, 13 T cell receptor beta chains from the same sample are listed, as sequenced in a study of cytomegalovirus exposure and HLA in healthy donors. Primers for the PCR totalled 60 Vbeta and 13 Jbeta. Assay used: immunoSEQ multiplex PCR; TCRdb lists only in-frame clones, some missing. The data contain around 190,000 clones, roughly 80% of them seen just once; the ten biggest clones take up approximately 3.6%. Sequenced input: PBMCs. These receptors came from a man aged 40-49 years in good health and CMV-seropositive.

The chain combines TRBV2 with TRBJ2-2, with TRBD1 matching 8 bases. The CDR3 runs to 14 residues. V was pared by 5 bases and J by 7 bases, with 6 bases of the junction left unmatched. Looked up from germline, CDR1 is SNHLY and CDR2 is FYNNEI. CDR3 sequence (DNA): TGTGCCAGCAGTTGGGGGACAGGCCTCGGGGAGCTGTTTTTT. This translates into CASSWGTGLGELFF. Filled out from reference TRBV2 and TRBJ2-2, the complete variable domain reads EPEVTQTPSHQVTQMGQEVILRCVPISNHLYFYWYRQILGQKVEFLVSFYNNEISEKSEIFDDQFSVERPDGSNFTLKIRSTKLEDSAMYFCASSWGTGLGELFFGEGSRLTVL.

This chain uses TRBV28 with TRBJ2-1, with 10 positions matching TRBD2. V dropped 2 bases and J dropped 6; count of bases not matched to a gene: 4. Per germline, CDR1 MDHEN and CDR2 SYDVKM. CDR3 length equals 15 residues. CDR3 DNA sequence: TGTGCCAGCAGTTTAGGGGCTAGCGGGAGCAATGAGCAGTTCTTC. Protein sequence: CASSLGASGSNEQFF.

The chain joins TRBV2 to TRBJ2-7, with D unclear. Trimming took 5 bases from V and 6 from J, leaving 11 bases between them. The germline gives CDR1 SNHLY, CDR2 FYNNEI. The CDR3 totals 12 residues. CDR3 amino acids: CASSILGVEQYF. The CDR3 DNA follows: TGTGCCAGCAGTATCCTCGGAGTCGAGCAGTACTTC.

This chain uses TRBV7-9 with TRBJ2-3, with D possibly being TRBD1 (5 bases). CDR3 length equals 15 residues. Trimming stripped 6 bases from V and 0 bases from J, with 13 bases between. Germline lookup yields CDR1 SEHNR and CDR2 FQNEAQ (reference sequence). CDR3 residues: CASRPDRTSTDTQYF. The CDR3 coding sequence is TGTGCCAGCAGGCCAGACAGAACTAGCACAGATACGCAGTATTTT.

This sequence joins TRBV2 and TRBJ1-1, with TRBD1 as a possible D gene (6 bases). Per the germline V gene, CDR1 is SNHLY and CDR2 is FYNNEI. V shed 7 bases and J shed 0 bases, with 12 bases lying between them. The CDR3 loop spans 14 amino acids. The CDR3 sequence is CASILDSLNTEAFF. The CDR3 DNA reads TGTGCCAGCATTCTGGACAGCTTGAACACTGAAGCTTTCTTT.

The CDR3 spells CATSRGIGEGNQPQHF. The CDR3 coding sequence is TGTGCCACCAGCAGAGGGATTGGGGAGGGCAATCAGCCCCAGCATTTT. The chain carries TRBV15 and TRBJ1-5; D is unresolved. Trimming cost V 1 base and J 2 bases, with 12 bases left between them. Germline assignment: CDR1 LNHNV and CDR2 YYDKDF (reference sequence). This CDR3 has 16 residues.

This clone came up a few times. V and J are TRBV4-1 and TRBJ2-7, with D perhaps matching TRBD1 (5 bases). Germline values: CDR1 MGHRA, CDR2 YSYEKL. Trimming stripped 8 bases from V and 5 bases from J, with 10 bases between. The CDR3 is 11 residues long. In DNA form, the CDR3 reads TGCGCCAGCGCCCAGGGCAACGAGCAGTACTTC. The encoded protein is CASAQGNEQYF.

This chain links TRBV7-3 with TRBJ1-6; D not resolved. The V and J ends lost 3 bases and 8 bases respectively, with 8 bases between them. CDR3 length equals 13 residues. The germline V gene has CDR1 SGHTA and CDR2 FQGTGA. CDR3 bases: TGTGCCAGCAGCTTGCAGACTGATTCACCCCTCCACTTT. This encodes CASSLQTDSPLHF.

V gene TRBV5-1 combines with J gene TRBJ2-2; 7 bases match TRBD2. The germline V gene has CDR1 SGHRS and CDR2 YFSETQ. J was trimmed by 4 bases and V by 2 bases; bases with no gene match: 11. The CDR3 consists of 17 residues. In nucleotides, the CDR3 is TGCGCCAGCAGCTTAGGCGGAATAGCGGGTACCACCGGGGAGCTGTTTTTT. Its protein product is CASSLGGIAGTTGELFF.

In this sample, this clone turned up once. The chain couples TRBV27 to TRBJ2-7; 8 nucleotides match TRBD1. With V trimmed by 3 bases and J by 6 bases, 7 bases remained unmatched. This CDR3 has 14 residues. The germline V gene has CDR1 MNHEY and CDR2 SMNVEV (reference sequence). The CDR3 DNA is TGTGCCAGCAGTTTTCAGGGGGCAACTACCGAGCAGTACTTC. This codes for CASSFQGATTEQYF.

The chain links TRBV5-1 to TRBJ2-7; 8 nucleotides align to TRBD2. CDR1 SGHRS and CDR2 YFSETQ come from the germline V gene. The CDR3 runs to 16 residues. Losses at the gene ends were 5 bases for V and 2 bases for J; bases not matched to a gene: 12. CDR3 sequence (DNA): TGCGCCAGCAGAGCGTCCACGGGGGGGCCGGCCTACGAGCAGTACTTC. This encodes CASRASTGGPAYEQYF.

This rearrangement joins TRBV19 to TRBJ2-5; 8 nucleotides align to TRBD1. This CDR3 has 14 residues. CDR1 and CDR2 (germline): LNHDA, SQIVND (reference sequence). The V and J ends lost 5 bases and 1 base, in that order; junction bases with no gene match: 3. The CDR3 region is CASSPTGAQETQYF. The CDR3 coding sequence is TGTGCCAGTAGTCCGACAGGGGCCCAAGAGACCCAGTACTTC.

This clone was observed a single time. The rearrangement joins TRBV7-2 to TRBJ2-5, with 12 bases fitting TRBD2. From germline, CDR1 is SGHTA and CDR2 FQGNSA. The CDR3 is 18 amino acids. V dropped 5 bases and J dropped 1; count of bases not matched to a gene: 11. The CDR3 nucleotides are TGTGCCAGCAGCCCCGGGGCTAGCGGGAGGGCCAGCCAAGAGACCCAGTACTTC. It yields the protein CASSPGASGRASQETQYF. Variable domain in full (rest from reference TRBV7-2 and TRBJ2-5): GAGVSQSPSNKVTEKGKDVELRCDPISGHTALYWYRQSLGQGLEFLIYFQGNSAPDKSGLPSDRFSAERTGGSVSTLTIQRTQQEDSAVYLCASSPGASGRASQETQYFGPGTRLLVL.